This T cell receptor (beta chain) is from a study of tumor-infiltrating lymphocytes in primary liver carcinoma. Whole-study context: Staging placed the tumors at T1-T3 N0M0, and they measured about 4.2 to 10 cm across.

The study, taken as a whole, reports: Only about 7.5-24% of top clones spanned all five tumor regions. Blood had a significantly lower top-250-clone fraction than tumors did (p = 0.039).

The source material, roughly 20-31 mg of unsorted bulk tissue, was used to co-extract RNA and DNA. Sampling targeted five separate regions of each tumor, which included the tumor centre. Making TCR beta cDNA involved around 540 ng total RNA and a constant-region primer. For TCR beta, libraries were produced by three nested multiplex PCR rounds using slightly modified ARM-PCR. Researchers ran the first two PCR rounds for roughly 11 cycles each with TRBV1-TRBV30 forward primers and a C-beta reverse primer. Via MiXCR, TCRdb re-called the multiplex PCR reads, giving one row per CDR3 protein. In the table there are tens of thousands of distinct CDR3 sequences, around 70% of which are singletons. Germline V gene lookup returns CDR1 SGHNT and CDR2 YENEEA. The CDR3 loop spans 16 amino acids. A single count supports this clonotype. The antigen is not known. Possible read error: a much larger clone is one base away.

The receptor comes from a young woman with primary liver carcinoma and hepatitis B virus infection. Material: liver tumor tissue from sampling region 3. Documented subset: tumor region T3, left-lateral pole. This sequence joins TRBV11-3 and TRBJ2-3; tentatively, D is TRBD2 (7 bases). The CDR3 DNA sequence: TGTGCCAGCAGCTTAGGTCTAGCGGACTTGACAGGTACGCAGTATTTT. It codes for CASSLGLADLTGTQYF. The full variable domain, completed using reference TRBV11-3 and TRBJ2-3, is EAGVVQSPRYKIIEKKQPVAFWCNPISGHNTLYWYLQNLGQGPELLIRYENEEAVDDSQLPKDRFSAERLKGVDSTLKIQPAELGDSAVYLCASSLGLADLTGTQYFGPGTRLTVL.